The 10 T cell receptor beta chains reported below all come from one sample, sequenced in a study of tumor-infiltrating lymphocytes in oesophageal squamous cell carcinoma. MiXCR, run by TCRdb on the PCR reads, gives a single entry per CDR3 protein. The sample shows tens of thousands of distinct CDR3 sequences, about a third of them seen only once. Sequences were obtained from esophageal tumor tissue. Source of these receptors: a female donor with esophageal squamous cell carcinoma.

This clonotype was observed many times. The chain links TRBV6-6 to TRBJ1-2, with a weak D call TRBD1 (6 bases). V lost 0 bases and J lost 6, with 23 bases in between. Per germline, CDR1 MNHNY and CDR2 SVGAGI (reference sequence). The CDR3 consists of 18 residues. In nucleotides, the CDR3 is TGTGCCAGCAGTTACTCGCCTCGGACAGAAGCTTTATATCATGGCTACACCTTC. Its translation is CASSYSPRTEALYHGYTF.

By frequency in the sample, this clonotype is medium-sized. V usage is TRBV12-3 or TRBV12-4 and J usage is TRBJ1-1, with 7 bases lining up with TRBD1. Losses at the gene ends were 5 bases for V and 8 bases for J; bases not matched to a gene: 14. This CDR3 comprises 15 residues. CDR3 coding DNA: TGTGCCAGCAGTCAACCATGGGGGCAGGGGGAGGAAGCTTTCTTT. This encodes CASSQPWGQGEEAFF.

The chain couples TRBV7-8 to TRBJ2-1; D gene ambiguous. TRBJ2-7 explains the end of the DNA better; the J call may be wrong. Per germline, CDR1 SGHVS and CDR2 FQNEAQ. CDR3 size: 14 residues. The CDR3 sequence is CASSLDTRNYEQYF. As DNA, the CDR3 is TGTGCCAGCAGCTTAGATACCCGGAATTACGAGCAGTACTTC.

In regard to this clonotype: The junction shows a germline mismatch at one end, possibly a read error. The rearrangement uses TRBV24-1 and TRBJ2-1; tentatively, D is TRBD2 (6 bases). Germline V gene sequence: CDR1 KGHDR, CDR2 SFDVKD. The CDR3 extends over 14 amino acids. CDR3 in amino acids: CATSDTRNLGLLNF. In nucleotides, the CDR3 is TGTGCCACCAGTGACACCCGAAATCTGGGACTCCTCAACTTC.

This clonotype was recorded many times. The chain employs TRBV7-3 and TRBJ2-5, with TRBD1 identical over 10 bases. This CDR3 has 15 residues. From germline, CDR1 is SGHTA and CDR2 FQGTGA. The J segment lost 5 bases and the V segment lost 4 bases, leaving 7 bases of the junction unmatched. DNA for the CDR3: TGTGCCAGCAGCTCTACCGGGACAGGGGCCGAGACCCAGTACTTC. Translated, it gives CASSSTGTGAETQYF.

At least ten counts were recorded for this clonotype. V usage is TRBV2 and J usage is TRBJ2-1; no firm D call. Matching the DNA end better, TRBJ2-7 makes the J call doubtful. This CDR3 contains 14 residues. Germline V CDR1 and CDR2: SNHLY, FYNNEI. The chain's CDR3 is CASSRPSPSYEQYF. Here the CDR3 DNA reads TGTGCCAGCAGTAGACCGTCCCCCTCCTACGAGCAGTACTTC.

As concerns this clonotype: In this CDR3 the conserved last residue, phenylalanine or tryptophan, is missing, so a read error is likely. The DNA is left out, because the CDR3 cannot be placed on it with certainty; the CDR3 is given as TCRdb lists it. V and J are TRBV12-3 or TRBV12-4 and TRBJ2-7. The length of the CDR3 is 13 amino acids, counting both ends. This CDR3 reads CASSSGYGYTFGS.

This clonotype was picked up many times. This chain connects TRBV5-1 to TRBJ2-5; D possibly matches TRBD1 or TRBD2 (6 bases each). Germline values: CDR1 SGHRS, CDR2 YFSETQ. The CDR3 contains 16 residues. V lost 1 base and J lost 7, with 20 bases in between. The CDR3 sequence is CASSLKAGAGGPTQYF. CDR3 sequence (DNA): TGCGCCAGCAGCTTGAAGGCAGGAGCTGGGGGGCCGACCCAGTACTTC.

The chain carries TRBV24-1 and TRBJ2-4, with 7 bases matching TRBD1. The J call may be in error: the DNA end matches TRBJ2-5 better. The CDR3 has 14 amino acids. CDR1 KGHDR and CDR2 SFDVKD come from the germline V gene. The CDR3 sequence is CATSETGTVETQYF. In DNA form, the CDR3 reads TGTGCCACCAGTGAGACCGGGACAGTAGAGACCCAGTACTTC.

This clonotype was counted ten times or more. V is TRBV19 and J is TRBJ1-1; D ambiguous. Germline V CDR1 and CDR2: LNHDA, SQIVND (reference sequence). V was trimmed by 7 bases and J by 3 bases, leaving 15 bases between them. CDR3 size: 14 residues. The DNA for the CDR3 is TGTGCCAGTACCAAACCCGACTGGGACACTGAAGCTTTCTTT. It specifies CASTKPDWDTEAFF.